The 13 T cell receptor beta chains below come from one sample, sequenced in a study of T cell responses to AZD1222 COVID-19 vaccine. The protocol was immunoSEQ multiplex PCR, while the TCRdb copy is restricted to in-frame clones and leaves out a portion. Here the sample spans 140,000 to 150,000 clones, 82% being singletons. The material sequenced was peripheral blood, taken on day 0 of MenACWY control vaccination. These receptors were obtained from an adult in good health.

Remarks on this clone: This specimen includes other DNA sequences encoding the same CDR3. The chain is built from TRBV5-4 and TRBJ2-3; no firm D call. In germline, CDR1 is SGHNT, CDR2 YYREEE (reference sequence). The V and J ends lost 0 bases and 5 bases respectively, with 7 bases between them. This CDR3 region has 13 residues. In nucleotides, the CDR3 is TGTGCCAGCAGCTTGGCCGGCGGAGATACGCAGTATTTT. This codes for CASSLAGGDTQYF.

V and J are TRBV5-1 and TRBJ2-7; possibly TRBD2 for D (7 bases). The CDR3 runs to 16 residues. Germline V gene sequence: CDR1 SGHRS, CDR2 YFSETQ. V was cut by 0 bases and J by 2 bases, with 15 bases left in between. The CDR3 bases are TGCGCCAGCAGCTTGGCCTTTGCGGGGGCCACCTACGAGCAGTACTTC. It is translated as CASSLAFAGATYEQYF.

This chain joins TRBV4-2 and TRBJ2-3; 8 bases agree with TRBD2. This CDR3 spans 17 amino acids. Germline values: CDR1 LGHNA, CDR2 YNFKEQ. Unmatched junction bases numbered 5, after V lost 0 bases and J lost 0 bases. The CDR3 is CASSQDRGGKSTDTQYF. CDR3 DNA: TGTGCCAGCAGCCAAGATCGGGGGGGAAAAAGCACAGATACGCAGTATTTT.

The V and J genes are TRBV5-1 and TRBJ2-7; TRBD1 matches at 7 bases. J was trimmed by 4 bases and V by 4 bases; bases with no gene match: 8. Germline CDR1 reads SGHRS; CDR2 reads YFSETQ. The CDR3 runs 14 residues. The chain's CDR3 is CASSHSTGDYEQYF. CDR3 nucleotide sequence: TGCGCCAGCAGCCATTCAACAGGGGATTACGAGCAGTACTTC.

The chain joins TRBV2 to TRBJ2-7; 8 nucleotides match TRBD2. CDR3 length: 15 amino acids. J lost 2 bases, V lost 7 bases, and 10 bases had no gene match. The germline V gene has CDR1 SNHLY and CDR2 FYNNEI. The CDR3 nucleotides read TGTGCCAGCACCGGTCCGGTAGCGGGGACCTACGAGCAGTACTTC. It codes for CASTGPVAGTYEQYF.

The CDR3 DNA follows: TGTGCCATCAGTGAAGGTAGCGGGGAGAGGAATGAGCAGTTCTTC. This codes for CAISEGSGERNEQFF. The chain carries TRBV10-3 and TRBJ2-1, with 8 bases that match TRBD2. Per the germline V gene, CDR1 is ENHRY and CDR2 is SYGVKD. The CDR3 contains 15 residues. Unmatched junction bases numbered 8, after V lost 3 bases and J lost 7 bases.

This sequence joins TRBV21-1 and TRBJ1-1; the D call in the table, TRBD1, was not verified against the DNA. TRBV21-1 is marked as a pseudogene. CDR3 length equals 17 residues. CDR3 loop: CASSKEARRGLNTEAFF. CDR3 in DNA: TGTGCCAGCAGCAAAGAGGCTAGAAGGGGTTTGAACACTGAAGCTTTCTTT.

This rearrangement joins TRBV5-1 to TRBJ1-1; D might be TRBD1 (5 bases). The ends were cut back, 2 bases at V and 5 bases at J, with 16 bases in the middle. CDR1 and CDR2 (germline): SGHRS, YFSETQ. This CDR3 has 15 amino acids. In nucleotides, the CDR3 is TGCGCCAGCAGCTTTAAAGGGGCAGATAGTACTGAAGCTTTCTTT. Protein product: CASSFKGADSTEAFF.

Note on this clone: At the DNA level, this CDR3 is encoded by other sequences in the same sample as well. This sequence joins TRBV7-2 and TRBJ1-5; TRBD1 is a possible D gene (5 bases). CDR1 is SGHTA and CDR2 is FQGNSA in the germline V gene. This CDR3 region has 13 residues. The V gene lost 4 bases and the J gene lost 4 bases, with 8 bases spanning the gap. CDR3 loop: CASSYGGNQPQHF. The CDR3, as DNA: TGTGCCAGCAGCTACGGGGGGAATCAGCCCCAGCATTTT.

The genes are TRBV27 and TRBJ2-1; TRBD2 might be the D (7 bases). V lost 6 bases and J lost 0, with 21 bases in between. CDR3 size: 18 residues. CDR1 is MNHEY and CDR2 is SMNVEV in the germline V gene (reference sequence). CDR3 nucleotide sequence: TGTGCCAGCAGAAAGGATCGGGGGGCGACGAGCTCCTACAATGAGCAGTTCTTC. This codes for CASRKDRGATSSYNEQFF.

The rearrangement uses TRBV9 and TRBJ2-3; D may match TRBD1 or TRBD2 (5 bases each). Germline V gene lookup returns CDR1 SGDLS and CDR2 YYNGEE. Trimming took 0 bases from V and 5 from J, leaving 16 bases between them. This CDR3 has 16 residues. The CDR3 coding sequence is TGTGCCAGCAGCGTAGGAGGGACCCCCGCAGTAGATACGCAGTATTTT. Protein product: CASSVGGTPAVDTQYF. Using reference TRBV9 and TRBJ2-3 for the parts outside the CDR3, the full variable domain is DSGVTQTPKHLITATGQRVTLRCSPRSGDLSVYWYQQSLDQGLQFLIQYYNGEERAKGNILERFSAQQFPDLHSELNLSSLELGDSALYFCASSVGGTPAVDTQYFGPGTRLTVL.

This clone was observed a few times. This rearrangement joins TRBV15 to TRBJ2-7, with 8 bases identical to TRBD1. The CDR3 is 16 amino acids. Trimming took 0 bases from V and 2 from J; bases not matched to a gene: 6. The germline CDR1 and CDR2 sequences are LNHNV and YYDKDF (reference sequence). The CDR3 bases are TGTGCCACCAGCAGAGATCTTGGACAGGGAACCTACGAGCAGTACTTC. Translating it yields CATSRDLGQGTYEQYF.

The chain couples TRBV5-6 to TRBJ1-1; D is perhaps TRBD1 (6 bases). Trimming took off 4 bases at V and 10 bases at J, with 14 bases between the two ends. The CDR3 contains 12 residues. Germline V gene data show CDR1 as SGHDT and CDR2 as YYEEEE. The CDR3 loop reads CASSRDEGGAFF. CDR3 coding DNA: TGTGCCAGCAGCCGGGACGAGGGGGGAGCTTTCTTT.